Each of the 26 T cell receptor beta chains below was sequenced from the same sample in a study of blood T cell repertoires in COVID-19. Only in-frame clones appear in the TCRdb table, and some are missing; sequencing was by immunoSEQ multiplex PCR. The sample shows about 220,000 clones, 88% of them seen only once. The material sequenced was PBMCs or T cells enriched from blood (not recorded which). The source of these receptors is a woman in her twenties or thirties who had recovered from COVID-19.

The rearrangement joins TRBV10-3 to TRBJ2-1; the match to TRBD1 covers 9 bases. The germline gives CDR1 ENHRY, CDR2 SYGVKD. The CDR3 extends over 15 amino acids. V was pared by 3 bases and J by 6 bases, with 6 bases of the junction left unmatched. CDR3: CAISDPKTGGNEQFF. In DNA form, the CDR3 reads TGTGCCATCAGTGACCCTAAGACAGGGGGCAATGAGCAGTTCTTC.

The rearrangement uses TRBV5-4 and TRBJ1-2, with TRBD1 identical over 9 bases. The junction had 9 bases not matched to a gene; V was cut back by 0 bases and J by 6 bases. CDR1 and CDR2 from the germline V gene are SGHNT and YYREEE (reference sequence). This CDR3 contains 16 residues. DNA for the CDR3: TGTGCCAGCAGCTTGGATTGGGGACAGGGTTGGGATGGCTACACCTTC. It yields the protein CASSLDWGQGWDGYTF.

This sequence joins TRBV9 and TRBJ2-5; 11 nucleotides line up with TRBD2. Trimming removed 0 bases from V and 5 bases from J; junction bases left unmatched: 9. CDR1 is SGDLS, CDR2 YYNGEE, per germline. This CDR3 region has 17 residues. The CDR3 DNA reads as TGTGCCAGCAGCGTAGAGGTTAGCGGGGGGGCCCTGGAGACCCAGTACTTC. Translating it yields CASSVEVSGGALETQYF.

The rearrangement uses TRBV4-3 and TRBJ2-1; weak D call: TRBD1 (8 bases). From germline, CDR1 is LGHNA and CDR2 YSLEER. CDR3 length equals 16 residues. The V end was cut by 4 bases, the J end by 4 bases, with 17 bases between. As DNA, the CDR3 is TGCGCCAGCAGCCGACAGGGGCGGGGGCCTTACAATGAGCAGTTCTTC. Protein: CASSRQGRGPYNEQFF.

This chain joins TRBV3-1 (or the pseudogene TRBV3-2) and TRBJ2-7; TRBD2 matches at 13 bases. The CDR3 sequence is 19 residues long. The ends lost 2 bases at V and 5 bases at J; junction bases unmatched: 15. Germline V gene data show CDR1 as LGHDT and CDR2 as YNNKEL (reference sequence). Written as DNA, the CDR3 is TGTGCCAGCAGCCAATCCGGGATCTTAGGGGGACTAGCGGGGAACGAGCAGTACTTC. Translated, it gives CASSQSGILGGLAGNEQYF.

The chain links TRBV2 to TRBJ1-2; unclear D gene. CDR1 and CDR2 from the germline V gene are SNHLY and FYNNEI. This CDR3 contains 14 residues. The V end was cut by 6 bases, the J end by 4 bases, with 15 bases between. The CDR3: CASRITLRGYGYTF. The CDR3 nucleotides are TGTGCCAGCAGGATAACTCTGAGAGGCTATGGCTACACCTTC.

The chain is built from TRBV27 and TRBJ2-1; 8 positions agree with TRBD2. CDR1 is MNHEY, CDR2 SMNVEV, per germline (reference sequence). Trimming cost V 4 bases and J 4 bases; bases outside gene matches: 15. This CDR3 is built from 18 residues. The CDR3 DNA sequence: TGTGCCAGCAGTTCACACCCAACCCGGGGGGGCAGGTACAATGAGCAGTTCTTC. This translates into CASSSHPTRGGRYNEQFF.

The J gene is TRBJ2-3, the V gene TRBV15, with 12 bases matching TRBD2. V lost 5 bases and J lost 1; bases outside the gene matches: 16. The CDR3 extends over 20 amino acids. Looked up from germline, CDR1 is LNHNV and CDR2 is YYDKDF (reference sequence). DNA for the CDR3: TGTGCCACCAGCCCCCGTGGAACTAGCGGGGGGCTCCTACGCACAGATACGCAGTATTTT. It codes for CATSPRGTSGGLLRTDTQYF.

J is TRBJ1-1 and V is TRBV29-1; maybe TRBD1 (5 bases). The CDR3 extends over 14 amino acids. Germline lookup yields CDR1 SQVTM and CDR2 ANQGSEA. The V and J ends lost 4 bases and 1 base respectively, with 13 bases between them. The CDR3: CSVGQGLANTEAFF. CDR3 nucleotide sequence: TGCAGCGTTGGTCAGGGACTAGCGAACACTGAAGCTTTCTTT.

The chain is built from TRBV4-3 and TRBJ1-3; 12 positions match TRBD1. The J segment lost 0 bases and the V segment lost 0 bases, leaving 3 bases of the junction unmatched. Germline V gives CDR1 LGHNA, CDR2 YSLEER. CDR3 length: 18 residues. The CDR3 region is CASSQEGQGAYSGNTIYF. The CDR3 DNA is TGCGCCAGCAGCCAAGAGGGACAGGGGGCCTACTCTGGAAACACCATATATTTT.

The chain carries TRBV18 and TRBJ1-2, with no clear D. V lost 4 bases, J lost 10 bases, and 13 bases lay in between. Germline V gene lookup returns CDR1 KGHSH and CDR2 LQKENI. The CDR3 is 12 amino acids. CDR3 in DNA: TGTGCCAGCTCACACGACGGGAGTGACTACACCTTC. Protein: CASSHDGSDYTF.

The rearrangement joins TRBV19 to TRBJ2-5; tentative D call: TRBD1 (6 bases). Trimming stripped 7 bases from V and 7 bases from J, with 13 bases between. There are 12 residues in the CDR3. CDR1 LNHDA and CDR2 SQIVND come from the germline V gene (reference sequence). The CDR3 DNA follows: TGTGCCAGTAAGACAGGCAGGGGGACCCAGTACTTC. Translation: CASKTGRGTQYF.

The chain employs TRBV5-1 and TRBJ1-6, with D unresolved. V was trimmed by 3 bases and J by 7 bases, leaving 8 bases between them. Looked up from germline, CDR1 is SGHRS and CDR2 is YFSETQ. The CDR3 loop spans 13 amino acids. The CDR3 sequence: CASSSTLNSPLHF. The CDR3 bases are TGCGCCAGCAGCTCGACACTGAATTCACCCCTCCACTTT.

The chain has TRBV27 and TRBJ1-2; TRBD1 aligns across 10 bases. J gave up 5 bases and V 2 bases, and 5 bases lay outside the gene matches. Germline V gives CDR1 MNHEY, CDR2 SMNVEV (reference sequence). CDR3 length: 15 residues. CDR3 bases: TGTGCCAGCAGTTTAACCGGACAGGGGGGATATGGCTACACCTTC. Protein sequence: CASSLTGQGGYGYTF.

The CDR3 here is CASSLIRGATDTQYF. DNA of the CDR3: TGCGCCAGCAGCTTGATTCGGGGGGCCACAGATACGCAGTATTTT. The J gene is TRBJ2-3, the V gene TRBV5-1; a weak D match, TRBD2 (7 bases). V was clipped by 1 base and J by 2 bases, with 11 bases between them. This CDR3 is built from 15 residues. Per germline, CDR1 SGHRS and CDR2 YFSETQ.

V gene TRBV11-2 combines with J gene TRBJ2-7; the D gene is possibly TRBD1 (6 bases). The CDR3 is 13 amino acids. Germline values: CDR1 SGHAT, CDR2 FQNNGV. V was clipped by 4 bases and J by 6 bases, with 13 bases between them. This CDR3 reads CASSSPDRFEQYF. The CDR3 nucleotides are TGTGCCAGCAGCTCCCCGGACAGATTCGAGCAGTACTTC.

In its sample, this clone was seen a few times. V is TRBV7-6 and J is TRBJ2-7; TRBD2 matches 7 bases. Germline V gene data show CDR1 as SGHVS and CDR2 as FNYEAQ. V gave up 5 bases and J gave up 2 bases; unmatched junction bases: 6. The length of the CDR3 is 14 residues. CDR3 residues: CASSRGDSTYEQYF. In DNA, the CDR3 is TGTGCCAGCAGCCGGGGGGACTCTACCTACGAGCAGTACTTC.

The V and J genes are TRBV6-5 and TRBJ2-1; 10 nucleotides line up with TRBD2. Germline V gene lookup returns CDR1 MNHEY and CDR2 SVGAGI. The CDR3 spans 15 residues. Losses at the gene ends were 6 bases for V and 9 bases for J; bases not matched to a gene: 11. In DNA, the CDR3 is TGTGCCAGCAGACCTGGACTAGCGGCCTATGGTGAGCAGTTCTTC. Residues: CASRPGLAAYGEQFF.

The chain recombines TRBV9 with TRBJ2-5; 7 nucleotides match TRBD1. This CDR3 contains 16 residues. Losses at the gene ends were 4 bases for V and 9 bases for J; bases not matched to a gene: 18. The germline V gene has CDR1 SGDLS and CDR2 YYNGEE. CDR3 nucleotides: TGTGCCAGCAGCCCCTCTCGGGAACAGGGGCTTTCGGCCCAGTACTTC. It yields the protein CASSPSREQGLSAQYF.

J is TRBJ2-3 and V is TRBV3-1 (or the pseudogene TRBV3-2), with D possibly TRBD2 on 6 matching bases. Deletions cut 8 bases from V and 4 bases from J, with 19 bases between. Germline CDR1 LGHDT, CDR2 YNNKEL (reference sequence). The CDR3 extends over 15 amino acids. The CDR3 loop reads CASRETGSWADTQYF. In DNA form, the CDR3 reads TGTGCCAGCCGGGAGACGGGTTCATGGGCAGATACGCAGTATTTT.

The J gene is TRBJ1-4, the V gene TRBV5-1; D remains ambiguous. There are 14 residues in the CDR3. Germline CDR1 is SGHRS and CDR2 is YFSETQ. V lost 4 bases, J lost 4 bases, and 11 bases lay in between. DNA for the CDR3: TGCGCCAGCAGCCCGCAGGCCGTTAATGAAAAACTGTTTTTT. Translation gives CASSPQAVNEKLFF.

V gene TRBV5-1 combines with J gene TRBJ2-7; TRBD2 matches at 11 bases. Germline-derived CDR1 and CDR2 are SGHRS and YFSETQ. This CDR3 spans 18 amino acids. V lost 0 bases and J lost 0; bases outside the gene matches: 8. The CDR3 loop reads CASSLVPSGGSGSYEQYF. The CDR3 DNA follows: TGCGCCAGCAGCTTGGTACCTAGCGGGGGGAGTGGCTCCTACGAGCAGTACTTC.

The rearrangement links TRBV27 to TRBJ1-2; TRBD1 agrees at 7 bases. The CDR3 runs 15 residues. Germline V lookup: CDR1 MNHEY, CDR2 SMNVEV (reference sequence). V shed 5 bases, J shed 0 bases, and the junction held 6 bases outside the gene matches. The CDR3, as DNA: TGTGCCAGCAGTAGCTGGACAGGTTCTAACTATGGCTACACCTTC. Translation: CASSSWTGSNYGYTF.

The V gene is TRBV29-1, the J gene TRBJ1-2; D remains ambiguous. The V end was cut by 7 bases, the J end by 8 bases, with 8 bases between. The V gene's germline CDR1 is SQVTM and CDR2 ANQGSEA. This CDR3 spans 9 amino acids. The CDR3 DNA reads as TGCAGCGCCGAGAGAGGCTACACCTTC. It specifies CSAERGYTF.

The chain links TRBV7-2 to TRBJ1-2, with a tentative D call TRBD1 (6 bases). Per the germline V gene, CDR1 is SGHTA and CDR2 is FQGNSA. V dropped 2 bases and J dropped 5 bases, with 15 bases sitting between them. The CDR3 spans 15 residues. Here the CDR3 DNA reads TGTGCCAGCAGCTTATGGGCCACAGGGACATATGGCTACACCTTC. Residues: CASSLWATGTYGYTF. The complete variable domain, with remaining parts taken from reference TRBV7-2 and TRBJ1-2, reads GAGVSQSPSNKVTEKGKDVELRCDPISGHTALYWYRQSLGQGLEFLIYFQGNSAPDKSGLPSDRFSAERTGGSVSTLTIQRTQQEDSAVYLCASSLWATGTYGYTFGSGTRLTVV.

The chain links TRBV9 to TRBJ1-1; 9 nucleotides line up with TRBD1. Losses at the gene ends were 3 bases for V and 0 bases for J; bases not matched to a gene: 3. There are 15 residues in the CDR3. CDR1 SGDLS and CDR2 YYNGEE come from the germline V gene. The CDR3 DNA reads as TGTGCCAGCAGCGCCGGGACAGGGCTGAACACTGAAGCTTTCTTT. Its protein is CASSAGTGLNTEAFF. The full variable domain, completed using reference TRBV9 and TRBJ1-1, is DSGVTQTPKHLITATGQRVTLRCSPRSGDLSVYWYQQSLDQGLQFLIQYYNGEERAKGNILERFSAQQFPDLHSELNLSSLELGDSALYFCASSAGTGLNTEAFFGQGTRLTVV.